This T cell receptor (beta chain) derives from a study of T-cell reconstitution after alpha-beta-depleted transplantation in children. This clonotype was detected many times. Molecular barcoding with unique molecular identifiers was used for the TCRbeta library. TCRdb passed the PCR reads through MiXCR, listing each CDR3 protein once. The data contain 200,000 to 300,000 distinct CDR3 sequences, around 7.8% of them singletons. The ends were cut back, 3 bases at V and 6 bases at J, with 4 bases in the middle. The CDR3 has 11 amino acids. The germline gives CDR1 SGHTA, CDR2 FQGNSA. The receptor was isolated from a male patient younger than 18 who had a stem cell transplant for acute lymphoblastic leukemia, so the T cells may come from the graft donor. The rearrangement joins TRBV7-2 to TRBJ2-3, with D hard to call. This material consisted of PBMCs, mostly from graft donor cells, taken 180 days after TCRalphabeta/CD19-depleted stem cell transplant. As DNA, the CDR3 is TGTGCCAGCAGCTTTGGGGATACGCAGTATTTT. It translates to CASSFGDTQYF.